Each of the 29 T cell receptor beta chains below was sequenced from the same sample in a study of CXCR3-negative and CXCR3-positive naive CD8 T cells. The libraries of TRB cDNA were prepared using 5' RACE with UMI labels. From the 5' RACE reads, TCRdb lists one entry per CDR3 protein and no DNA. Across about 41,000 distinct CDR3 sequences, the top ten clones capture around 1.9% of the sample. The material sequenced was naive CXCR3- CD8+ T cells from blood. The subset denotes: CD45RO-CCR7+CD27+CD95- naive CD8+ T cells lacking CXCR3 (TNR3-). These receptors all stem from a human donor in good health. Some clones in this sample may be carry-over from other donors' samples.

V and J are TRBV20-1 and TRBJ1-1; TCRdb's D gene call, TRBD1, goes unchecked for lack of DNA. Per the germline V gene, CDR1 is DFQATT and CDR2 is SNEGSKA (reference sequence). The CDR3 has 12 residues. This CDR3 is CSAATGDTEAFF.

The rearrangement links TRBV6-5 to TRBJ1-1. Germline V lookup: CDR1 MNHEY, CDR2 SVGAGI. The CDR3 runs to 14 residues. CDR3 loop: CASSYSGSNTEAFF.

CDR3 region: CASSLQVGTEPYEQYF. The J gene is TRBJ2-7, the V gene TRBV7-2; TCRdb's D gene call, TRBD1, goes unchecked for lack of DNA. The length of the CDR3 is 16 residues. In germline, CDR1 is SGHTA, CDR2 FQGNSA.

The chain carries TRBV29-1 and TRBJ1-1. CDR3 size: 14 residues. In germline, CDR1 is SQVTM, CDR2 ANQGSEA. CDR3 in amino acids: CIVTVADENTEAFF.

The V and J genes are TRBV28 and TRBJ2-5; lacking DNA, the TRBD2 call made by TCRdb goes unchecked. Looked up from germline, CDR1 is MDHEN and CDR2 is SYDVKM. The CDR3 spans 16 residues. The CDR3: CASSFSKALYQETQYF.

CDR3 in amino acids: CASSQGQGAGANVLTF. The chain couples TRBV4-2 to TRBJ2-6; without DNA, the TCRdb call of TRBD1 cannot be checked. CDR1 and CDR2 (germline): LGHNA, YNFKEQ. The CDR3 consists of 16 residues.

The chain employs TRBV21-1 and TRBJ2-3. TRBV21-1 is given as a pseudogene. This CDR3 has 16 amino acids. The CDR3 loop is CASSINLRPFTDTQYF.

The V call is TRBV29-1, the J call TRBJ1-1. The CDR3 sequence is 11 residues long. Per germline, CDR1 SQVTM and CDR2 ANQGSEA. The CDR3 here is CSVAENTEAFF.

V gene TRBV24-1 combines with J gene TRBJ2-1; as DNA is missing, the TRBD2 call by TCRdb cannot be tested. There are 16 residues in the CDR3. Germline V gene sequence: CDR1 KGHDR, CDR2 SFDVKD. The CDR3 spells CATSVGMGGGPNEQFF.

The chain links TRBV7-6 to TRBJ2-7. The CDR3 runs 13 residues. Per germline, CDR1 SGHVS and CDR2 FNYEAQ. The CDR3: CASSPQELNEQYF.

The chain joins TRBV11-2 to TRBJ1-5. Germline V gives CDR1 SGHAT, CDR2 FQNNGV. This CDR3 has 13 amino acids. CDR3 sequence: CASTLGWGQPQHF.

This chain connects TRBV7-3 to TRBJ1-2. This CDR3 has 13 amino acids. Germline-derived CDR1 and CDR2 are SGHTA and FQGTGA. CDR3 sequence: CASSQDLIHGYTF.

V usage is TRBV7-2 and J usage is TRBJ2-7. The CDR3 length is 12 residues. Germline lookup yields CDR1 SGHTA and CDR2 FQGNSA. The CDR3 loop reads CASSFPPYEQYF.

This chain uses TRBV7-2 with TRBJ1-1; TCRdb returns TRBD1, unconfirmable since there is no DNA. Germline lookup yields CDR1 SGHTA and CDR2 FQGNSA. This CDR3 has 14 amino acids. The CDR3 sequence: CASTPIVASTEAFF. Based on the CDR3 plus reference TRBV7-2 and TRBJ1-1, the full variable domain is GAGVSQSPSNKVTEKGKDVELRCDPISGHTALYWYRQSLGQGLEFLIYFQGNSAPDKSGLPSDRFSAERTGGSVSTLTIQRTQQEDSAVYLCASTPIVASTEAFFGQGTRLTVV.

The rearrangement links TRBV5-6 to TRBJ2-7; the TCRdb D gene call, TRBD1, has no DNA to confirm it. Germline V gives CDR1 SGHDT, CDR2 YYEEEE. The CDR3 has 15 amino acids. CDR3 protein: CASSSLRDRPYEQYF. Filled out from reference TRBV5-6 and TRBJ2-7, the complete variable domain reads DAGVTQSPTHLIKTRGQQVTLRCSPKSGHDTVSWYQQALGQGPQFIFQYYEEEERQRGNFPDRFSGHQFPNYSSELNVNALLLGDSALYLCASSSLRDRPYEQYFGPGTRLTVT.

The CDR3 here is CASSLLIRGTEAFF. This sequence joins TRBV7-9 and TRBJ1-1; checking the TCRdb D call of TRBD1 is not possible without DNA. The V gene's germline CDR1 is SEHNR and CDR2 FQNEAQ (reference sequence). The CDR3 loop spans 14 amino acids.

The chain combines TRBV7-8 with TRBJ2-1. Germline V gene lookup returns CDR1 SGHVS and CDR2 FQNEAQ. This CDR3 has 12 amino acids. CDR3 residues: CASSPTLNEQFF.

The rearrangement joins TRBV7-2 to TRBJ1-5; the TRBD1 assignment by TCRdb is unverifiable without DNA. The CDR3 loop spans 15 amino acids. Germline V lookup: CDR1 SGHTA, CDR2 FQGNSA. This chain's CDR3 is CASSLPDGSNQPQHF. Filled out from reference TRBV7-2 and TRBJ1-5, the complete variable domain reads GAGVSQSPSNKVTEKGKDVELRCDPISGHTALYWYRQSLGQGLEFLIYFQGNSAPDKSGLPSDRFSAERTGGSVSTLTIQRTQQEDSAVYLCASSLPDGSNQPQHFGDGTRLSIL.

The V call is TRBV12-3 or TRBV12-4, the J call TRBJ2-4; with no DNA, the TCRdb D assignment of TRBD1 cannot be verified. The CDR3 runs 16 residues. CDR3 sequence reads: CASSLLVGTFKNIQYF.

The gene calls are TRBV7-9 and TRBJ1-2; there is no DNA to check the TCRdb D call of TRBD1. CDR3 length equals 19 residues. CDR1 and CDR2 from the germline V gene are SEHNR and FQNEAQ (reference sequence). This chain's CDR3 is CASSSFGARGDTVNYGYTF.

The V call is TRBV2, the J call TRBJ2-5. Germline V CDR1 and CDR2: SNHLY, FYNNEI. The CDR3 has 12 residues. The CDR3 sequence is CASRAFQETQYF.

The chain couples TRBV10-3 to TRBJ2-1; TCRdb's assignment of TRBD2 cannot be checked, as there is no DNA. The germline CDR1 and CDR2 sequences are ENHRY and SYGVKD. The length of the CDR3 is 14 residues. The CDR3 sequence: CAIRPLAGSIEQFF.

J is TRBJ1-1 and V is TRBV4-3. Per the germline V gene, CDR1 is LGHNA and CDR2 is YSLEER. The length of the CDR3 is 13 residues. This CDR3 reads CASSQVGYTEAFF.

This rearrangement joins TRBV14 to TRBJ2-1; as DNA is missing, the TRBD1 call by TCRdb cannot be tested. Germline-derived CDR1 and CDR2 are SGHDN and FVKESK. The CDR3 sequence is 15 residues long. CDR3: CASTVAGTGYDEQFF.

The gene calls are TRBV15 and TRBJ2-5; the TCRdb D gene call, TRBD1, has no DNA to confirm it. Germline CDR1 and CDR2: LNHNV and YYDKDF (reference sequence). The CDR3 length is 12 residues. The CDR3 spells CATHGGEETQYF.

The chain joins TRBV27 to TRBJ2-1; TCRdb lists TRBD1, though no DNA is available to test this call. This CDR3 spans 13 amino acids. The V gene's germline CDR1 is MNHEY and CDR2 SMNVEV (reference sequence). This CDR3 is CGAGASSYNEQFF.

The rearrangement uses TRBV5-5 and TRBJ2-5; TCRdb lists TRBD2, though no DNA is available to test this call. CDR1 and CDR2 (germline): SGHKS, YYEKEE (reference sequence). The CDR3 extends over 16 amino acids. The CDR3 sequence is CASSLPSSGAQETQYF.

V is TRBV5-1 and J is TRBJ2-7; checking the TCRdb D call of TRBD1 is not possible without DNA. Germline values: CDR1 SGHRS, CDR2 YFSETQ. The CDR3 extends over 14 amino acids. The CDR3 sequence is CASSSGTTTHEQYF.

The chain uses TRBV20-1 and TRBJ2-7; TCRdb's D call of TRBD1 is untestable without DNA. The CDR3 consists of 14 residues. CDR1 DFQATT and CDR2 SNEGSKA come from the germline V gene (reference sequence). The chain's CDR3 is CSATQYQGTYEQYF.